This TCR beta chain was recovered during a study of graft-versus-host responses after intestinal transplantation. This table comes from immunoSEQ multiplex PCR, and its TCRdb copy is limited to in-frame clones, with some not included. The data show about 81,000 clones, with 85% to 90% seen just once and under 0.4% held by the top ten. From germline, CDR1 is SNHLY and CDR2 FYNNEI. V dropped 5 bases and J dropped 7; count of bases not matched to a gene: 4. This CDR3 is built from 12 residues. This clone has only one observation. The target antigen is unknown. The source is a human donor who received an intestinal transplant. The V gene is TRBV2, the J gene TRBJ1-2; TRBD1 aligns across 7 bases. The source was unstimulated CD4+ T cells sorted from spleen or lymph node cells, collected before intestinal transplant. CDR3 protein: CASSYDRVGYTF. CDR3 DNA sequence: TGTGCCAGCAGTTACGACAGGGTTGGCTACACCTTC.